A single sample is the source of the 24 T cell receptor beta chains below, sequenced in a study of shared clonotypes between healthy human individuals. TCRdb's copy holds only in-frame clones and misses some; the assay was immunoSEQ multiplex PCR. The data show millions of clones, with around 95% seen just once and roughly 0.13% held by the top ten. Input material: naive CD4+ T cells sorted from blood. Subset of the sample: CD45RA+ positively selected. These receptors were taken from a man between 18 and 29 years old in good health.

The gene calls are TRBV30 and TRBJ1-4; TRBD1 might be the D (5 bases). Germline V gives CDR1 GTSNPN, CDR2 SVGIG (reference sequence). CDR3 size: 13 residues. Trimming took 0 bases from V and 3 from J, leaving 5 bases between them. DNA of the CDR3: TGTGCCTGGAGTGTAGGGGCTAATGAAAAACTGTTTTTT. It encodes CAWSVGANEKLFF.

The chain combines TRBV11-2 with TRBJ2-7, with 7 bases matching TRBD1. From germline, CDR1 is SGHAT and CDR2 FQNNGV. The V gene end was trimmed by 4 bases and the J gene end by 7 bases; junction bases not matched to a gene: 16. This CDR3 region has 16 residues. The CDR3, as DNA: TGTGCCAGCAGCTCCCTTTATGGGACAGCACCGGGAGAGCAGTACTTC. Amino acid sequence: CASSSLYGTAPGEQYF. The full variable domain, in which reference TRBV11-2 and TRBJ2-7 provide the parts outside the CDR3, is EAGVAQSPRYKIIEKRQSVAFWCNPISGHATLYWYQQILGQGPKLLIQFQNNGVVDDSQLPKDRFSAERLKGVDSTLKIQPAKLEDSAVYLCASSSLYGTAPGEQYFGPGTRLTVT.

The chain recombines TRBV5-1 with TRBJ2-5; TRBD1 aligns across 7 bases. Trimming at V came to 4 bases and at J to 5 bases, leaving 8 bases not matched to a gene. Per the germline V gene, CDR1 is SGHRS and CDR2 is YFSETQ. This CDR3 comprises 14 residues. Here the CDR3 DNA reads TGCGCCAGCAGCGTAAACAGGGGTGGGGAGACCCAGTACTTC. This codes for CASSVNRGGETQYF.

The CDR3 here is CASWPGTTNEQYF. The CDR3 nucleotides are TGTGCCAGTTGGCCGGGAACTACCAACGAGCAGTACTTC. This sequence joins TRBV2 and TRBJ2-7; D is perhaps TRBD2 (5 bases). In germline, CDR1 is SNHLY, CDR2 FYNNEI. This CDR3 contains 13 residues. V gave up 9 bases and J gave up 5 bases, with 17 bases separating them.

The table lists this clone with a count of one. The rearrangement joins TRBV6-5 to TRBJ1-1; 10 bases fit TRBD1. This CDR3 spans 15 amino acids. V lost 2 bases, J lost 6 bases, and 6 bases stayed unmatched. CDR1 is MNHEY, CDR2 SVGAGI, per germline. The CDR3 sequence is CASSYGDRGVSEAFF. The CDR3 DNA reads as TGTGCCAGCAGTTACGGGGACAGGGGAGTTTCTGAAGCTTTCTTT.

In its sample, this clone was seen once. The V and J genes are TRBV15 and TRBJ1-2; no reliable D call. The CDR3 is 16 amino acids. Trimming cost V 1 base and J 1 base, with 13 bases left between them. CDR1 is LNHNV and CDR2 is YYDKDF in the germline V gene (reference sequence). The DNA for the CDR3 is TGTGCCACCAGCAGAGGAACCGGCCCCGATAACTATGGCTACACCTTC. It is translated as CATSRGTGPDNYGYTF.

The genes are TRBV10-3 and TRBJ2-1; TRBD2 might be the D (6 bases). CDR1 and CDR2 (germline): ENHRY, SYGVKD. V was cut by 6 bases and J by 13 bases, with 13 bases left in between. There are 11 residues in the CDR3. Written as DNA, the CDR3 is TGTGCCATCAGCGATACTAGCCCTCAGTTCTTC. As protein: CAISDTSPQFF.

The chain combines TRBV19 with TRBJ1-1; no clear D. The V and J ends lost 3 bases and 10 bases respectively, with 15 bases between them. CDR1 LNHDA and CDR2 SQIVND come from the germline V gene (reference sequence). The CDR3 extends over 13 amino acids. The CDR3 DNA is TGTGCCAGTAGTATGTGGGGAGTCCCTGGAGCTTTCTTT. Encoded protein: CASSMWGVPGAFF.

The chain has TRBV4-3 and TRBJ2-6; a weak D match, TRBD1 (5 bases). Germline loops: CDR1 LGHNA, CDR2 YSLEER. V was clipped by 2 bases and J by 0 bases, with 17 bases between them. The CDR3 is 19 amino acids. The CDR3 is CASSQFWATDLSGANVLTF. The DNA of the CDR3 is TGCGCCAGCAGCCAATTCTGGGCGACAGACCTCTCTGGGGCCAACGTCCTGACTTTC.

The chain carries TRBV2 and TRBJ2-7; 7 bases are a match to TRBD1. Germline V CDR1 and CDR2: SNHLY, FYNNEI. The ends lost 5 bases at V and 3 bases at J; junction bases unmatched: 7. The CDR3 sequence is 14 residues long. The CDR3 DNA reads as TGTGCCAGCAGTAGACAGGGATCTGACTACGAGCAGTACTTC. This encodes CASSRQGSDYEQYF.

DNA of the CDR3: TGTGCCAGCAGTCCCAGTACAGGGGGCGGGCAGCCCCAGCATTTT. Translating gives CASSPSTGGGQPQHF. The chain employs TRBV27 and TRBJ1-5; 9 nucleotides agree with TRBD1. Losses at the gene ends were 5 bases for V and 7 bases for J; bases not matched to a gene: 9. This CDR3 spans 15 amino acids. Germline CDR1 reads MNHEY; CDR2 reads SMNVEV (reference sequence).

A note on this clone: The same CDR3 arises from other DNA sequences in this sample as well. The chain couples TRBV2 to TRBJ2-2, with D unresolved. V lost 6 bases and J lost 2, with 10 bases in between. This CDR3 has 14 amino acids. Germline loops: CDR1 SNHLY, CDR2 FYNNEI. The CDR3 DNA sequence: TGTGCCAGCAGCTCGGACCGTAACACCGGGGAGCTGTTTTTT. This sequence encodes CASSSDRNTGELFF.

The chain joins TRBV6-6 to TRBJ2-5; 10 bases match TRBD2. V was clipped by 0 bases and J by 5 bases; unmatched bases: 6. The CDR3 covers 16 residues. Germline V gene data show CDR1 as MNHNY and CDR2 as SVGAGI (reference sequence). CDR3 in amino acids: CASSYSGLAVSETQYF. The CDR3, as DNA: TGTGCCAGCAGTTACTCTGGACTAGCGGTCTCCGAGACCCAGTACTTC.

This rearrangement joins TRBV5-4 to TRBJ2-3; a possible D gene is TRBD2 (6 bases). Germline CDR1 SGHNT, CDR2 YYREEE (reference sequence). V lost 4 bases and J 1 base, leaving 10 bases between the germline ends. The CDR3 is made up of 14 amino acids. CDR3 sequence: CASSLGTGTDTQYF. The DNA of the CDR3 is TGTGCCAGCAGCCTCGGGACTGGCACAGATACGCAGTATTTT. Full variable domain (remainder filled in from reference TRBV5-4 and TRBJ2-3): ETGVTQSPTHLIKTRGQQVTLRCSSQSGHNTVSWYQQALGQGPQFIFQYYREEENGRGNFPPRFSGLQFPNYSSELNVNALELDDSALYLCASSLGTGTDTQYFGPGTRLTVL.

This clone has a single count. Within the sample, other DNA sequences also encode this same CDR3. The CDR3 region is CAISESGTGNQPQHF. The CDR3 DNA follows: TGTGCCATCAGTGAGTCTGGGACGGGGAATCAGCCCCAGCATTTT. The chain carries TRBV10-3 and TRBJ1-5; D possibly corresponds to TRBD1 (5 bases). Germline assignment: CDR1 ENHRY and CDR2 SYGVKD. There are 15 residues in the CDR3. V was shortened by 0 bases and J by 4 bases, with 10 bases between the two germline ends.

The CDR3 sequence: CASSLGRPSERSEKLFF. In DNA form, the CDR3 reads TGTGCCAGCAGCTTAGGCCGCCCCAGCGAGCGGAGTGAAAAACTGTTTTTT. V usage is TRBV11-1 and J usage is TRBJ1-4; D not certain. V was pared by 1 base and J by 7 bases, with 19 bases between. The germline V gene has CDR1 SGHAT and CDR2 FQDESV (reference sequence). This CDR3 has 17 amino acids.

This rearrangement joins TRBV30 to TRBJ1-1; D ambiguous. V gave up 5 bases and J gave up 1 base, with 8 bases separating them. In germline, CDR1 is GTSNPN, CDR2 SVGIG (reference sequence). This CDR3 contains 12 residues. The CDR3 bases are TGTGCCTGGGGACTCTCGAACACTGAAGCTTTCTTT. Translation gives CAWGLSNTEAFF. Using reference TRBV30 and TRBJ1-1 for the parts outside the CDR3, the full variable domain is SQTIHQWPATLVQPVGSPLSLECTVEGTSNPNLYWYRQAAGRGLQLLFYSVGIGQISSEVPQNLSASRPQDRQFILSSKKLLLSDSGFYLCAWGLSNTEAFFGQGTRLTVV.

CDR3 sequence: CASRVVGQNPSPLHF. The CDR3, as DNA: TGTGCCAGTAGAGTCGTGGGACAGAACCCTTCACCCCTCCACTTT. The chain links TRBV19 to TRBJ1-6; 7 nucleotides line up with TRBD1. The CDR3 loop spans 15 amino acids. The V gene's germline CDR1 is LNHDA and CDR2 SQIVND (reference sequence). J lost 9 bases, V lost 6 bases, and 11 bases had no gene match.

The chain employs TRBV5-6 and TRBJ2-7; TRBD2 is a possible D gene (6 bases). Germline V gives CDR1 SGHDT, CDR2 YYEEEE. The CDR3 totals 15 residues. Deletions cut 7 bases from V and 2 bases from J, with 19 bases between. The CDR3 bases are TGTGCCAGCGGAAGATTGGGTGGCGGGACCTACGAGCAGTACTTC. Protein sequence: CASGRLGGGTYEQYF.

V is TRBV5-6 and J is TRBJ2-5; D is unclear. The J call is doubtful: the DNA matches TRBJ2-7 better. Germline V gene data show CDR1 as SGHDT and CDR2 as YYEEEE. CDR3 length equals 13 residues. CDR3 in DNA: TGTGCCAGCAGCTTGGCTCGTTCCTACGAGCAGTACTTC. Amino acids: CASSLARSYEQYF.

The CDR3 sequence: CASSSRTGNYEQYF. In DNA form, the CDR3 reads TGTGCCAGCAGCTCCCGGACAGGGAACTACGAGCAGTACTTC. This chain links TRBV7-8 with TRBJ2-7; 8 nucleotides match TRBD1. The V and J ends lost 4 bases and 3 bases, in that order; junction bases with no gene match: 5. Germline V CDR1 and CDR2: SGHVS, FQNEAQ. This CDR3 is built from 14 residues.

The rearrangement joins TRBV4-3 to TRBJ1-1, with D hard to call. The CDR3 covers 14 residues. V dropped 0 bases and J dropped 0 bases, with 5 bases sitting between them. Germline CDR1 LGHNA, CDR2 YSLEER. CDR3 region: CASSQDTVNTEAFF. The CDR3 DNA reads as TGCGCCAGCAGCCAAGATACGGTGAACACTGAAGCTTTCTTT.

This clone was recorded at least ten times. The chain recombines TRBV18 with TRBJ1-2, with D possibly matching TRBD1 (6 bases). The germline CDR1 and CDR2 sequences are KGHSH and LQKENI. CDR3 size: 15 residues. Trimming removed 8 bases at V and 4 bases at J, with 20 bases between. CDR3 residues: CASSQGTDPLYGYTF. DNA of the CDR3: TGTGCCAGCAGCCAGGGGACGGATCCTCTCTATGGCTACACCTTC.

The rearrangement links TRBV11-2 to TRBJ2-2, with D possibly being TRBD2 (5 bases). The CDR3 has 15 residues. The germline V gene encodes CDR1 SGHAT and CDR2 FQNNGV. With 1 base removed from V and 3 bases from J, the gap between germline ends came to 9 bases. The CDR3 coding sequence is TGTGCCAGCAGCTTAGTCGAGGGTTACACCGGGGAGCTGTTTTTT. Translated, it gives CASSLVEGYTGELFF. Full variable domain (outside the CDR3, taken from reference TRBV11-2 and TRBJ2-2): EAGVAQSPRYKIIEKRQSVAFWCNPISGHATLYWYQQILGQGPKLLIQFQNNGVVDDSQLPKDRFSAERLKGVDSTLKIQPAKLEDSAVYLCASSLVEGYTGELFFGEGSRLTVL.